This is a list of T cell receptor beta chains from one sample in a study of blood T cell repertoires in COVID-19. The data were produced by immunoSEQ multiplex PCR, yet TCRdb's version contains in-frame clones alone and is incomplete. The data contain about 150,000 clones, approximately 89% of them singletons. The material sequenced was peripheral blood. The receptors were gathered from a human donor in a cohort sampled during active COVID-19. CDR3s leave out the opening cysteine and the closing phenylalanine or tryptophan.

>TRBV6-5|13
ASSRGEGGSYEQY
>TRBV7-7|13
ASSSNPGRQETQY
>TRBV10-3|13
AISDSRGSNQPQH
>TRBV14|11
ASRRQGRHEQY
>TRBV5-4|13
ASSLELAGNNEQF
>TRBV5-1|11
ASSPTAGTGWY
>TRBV19|14
ASSRQGVGLFQPQH
>TRBV5-1|11
ASSFGQGGEQY
>TRBV4-1|15
ASSQDLPVRVNSPLH
>TRBV3-1/TRBV3-2|13
ASSQDGYGGYGYT
>TRBV6-5|13
ASSFTTAMNTEAF
>TRBV5-4|13
ASSSGTSGRGELF
>TRBV19|12
ASSIQGSSYEQY
>TRBV7-8|10
ASSPQTDTQY
>TRBV7-8|14
ASSLATRVGGETQY
>TRBV6-6|14
ASSYSGGYSNQPQH
>TRBV18|14
ASSPSQVISGNTIY
>TRBV12-2|14
ASRSRLAVKTDTQY
>TRBV15|16
ATSRVQTLDRDQETQY
>TRBV7-9|14
ASSLAETRGAYGYT
>TRBV7-9|12
ASSSNDRDYEQY
>TRBV19|14
ASSVLLAGDSNEQF
>TRBV13|13
ASSPRWTQNSPLH
>TRBV9|12
ASSVAGRGYEQY
>TRBV4-1|12
ASADVGGAGEQY
>TRBV7-8|15
ASSLALPGTGSYEQY